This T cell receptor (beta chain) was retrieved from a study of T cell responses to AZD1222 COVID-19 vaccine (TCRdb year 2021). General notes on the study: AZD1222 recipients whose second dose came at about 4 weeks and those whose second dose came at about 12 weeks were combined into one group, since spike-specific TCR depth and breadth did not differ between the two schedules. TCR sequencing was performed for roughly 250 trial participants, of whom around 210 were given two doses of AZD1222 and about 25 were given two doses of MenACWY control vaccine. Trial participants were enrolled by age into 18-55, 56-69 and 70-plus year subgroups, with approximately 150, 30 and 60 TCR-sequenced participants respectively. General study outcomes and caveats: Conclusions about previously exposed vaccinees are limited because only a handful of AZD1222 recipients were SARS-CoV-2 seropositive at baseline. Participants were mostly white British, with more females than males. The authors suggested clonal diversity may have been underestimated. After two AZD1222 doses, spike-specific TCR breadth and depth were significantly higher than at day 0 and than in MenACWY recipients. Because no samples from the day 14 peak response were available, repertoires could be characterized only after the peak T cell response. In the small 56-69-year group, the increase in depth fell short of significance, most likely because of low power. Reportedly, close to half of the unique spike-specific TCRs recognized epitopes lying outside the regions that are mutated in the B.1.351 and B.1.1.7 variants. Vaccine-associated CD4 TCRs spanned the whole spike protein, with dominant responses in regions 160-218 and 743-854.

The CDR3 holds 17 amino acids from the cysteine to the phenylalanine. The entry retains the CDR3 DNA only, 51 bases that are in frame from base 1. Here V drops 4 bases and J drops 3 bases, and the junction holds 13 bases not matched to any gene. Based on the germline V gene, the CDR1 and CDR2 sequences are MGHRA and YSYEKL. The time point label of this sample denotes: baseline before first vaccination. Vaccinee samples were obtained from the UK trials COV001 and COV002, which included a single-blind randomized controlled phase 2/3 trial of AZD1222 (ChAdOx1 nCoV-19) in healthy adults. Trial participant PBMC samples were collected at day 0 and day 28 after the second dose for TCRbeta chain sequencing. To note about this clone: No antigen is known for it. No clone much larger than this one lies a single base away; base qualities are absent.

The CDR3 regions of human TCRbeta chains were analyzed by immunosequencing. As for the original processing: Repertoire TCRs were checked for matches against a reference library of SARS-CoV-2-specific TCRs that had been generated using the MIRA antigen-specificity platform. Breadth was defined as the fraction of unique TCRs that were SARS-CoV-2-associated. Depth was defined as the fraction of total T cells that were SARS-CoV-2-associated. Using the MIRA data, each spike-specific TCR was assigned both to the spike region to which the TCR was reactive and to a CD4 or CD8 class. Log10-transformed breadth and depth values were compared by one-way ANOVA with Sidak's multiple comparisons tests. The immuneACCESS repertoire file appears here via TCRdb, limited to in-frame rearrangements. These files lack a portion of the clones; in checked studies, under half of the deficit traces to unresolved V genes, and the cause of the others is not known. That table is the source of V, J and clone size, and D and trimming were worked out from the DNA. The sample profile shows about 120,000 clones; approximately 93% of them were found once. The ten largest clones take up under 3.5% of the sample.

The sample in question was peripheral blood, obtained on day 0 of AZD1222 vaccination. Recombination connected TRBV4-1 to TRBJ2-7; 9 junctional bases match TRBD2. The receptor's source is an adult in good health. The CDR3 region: CASSRRLAGENNYEQYF. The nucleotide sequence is TGCGCCAGCAGCCGAAGGTTAGCGGGAGAGAATAACTACGAGCAGTACTTC.